Below, 4 T cell receptor beta chains from the same sample are listed, as sequenced in a study of cytomegalovirus exposure and HLA in healthy donors. The PCR made use of 60 Vbeta and 13 Jbeta primers. The protocol was immunoSEQ multiplex PCR, while the TCRdb copy is restricted to in-frame clones and leaves out a portion. The table includes approximately 39,000 clones, about 70% detected once. Material for sequencing was PBMCs. All receptors come from a man under 40 in good health and CMV-seronegative.

J is TRBJ1-1 and V is TRBV5-8, with D maybe TRBD1 (5 bases). There are 13 residues in the CDR3. V shed 4 bases and J shed 7 bases, with 14 bases lying between them. CDR1 is SGHTS and CDR2 is YDEGEE in the germline V gene. This chain's CDR3 is CASSQTVNHEAFF. CDR3 DNA sequence: TGTGCCAGCAGCCAGACAGTAAACCATGAAGCTTTCTTT.

This clone was seen a handful of times. The gene calls are TRBV6-1 and TRBJ1-1; D gene uncertain. This CDR3 has 14 amino acids. The V and J ends lost 5 bases and 2 bases respectively, with 12 bases between them. CDR1 and CDR2 (germline): MNHNS, SASEGT. CDR3 nucleotide sequence: TGTGCCAGCAGTCGTGCAGGCTCTAACACTGAAGCTTTCTTT. This sequence encodes CASSRAGSNTEAFF.

The chain combines TRBV5-1 with TRBJ2-5, with 10 positions matching TRBD2. Per germline, CDR1 SGHRS and CDR2 YFSETQ. V was pared by 2 bases and J by 5 bases, with 9 bases of the junction left unmatched. This CDR3 has 16 residues. The CDR3, as DNA: TGCGCCAGCAGCTTCGGAAGCGGGGGGGCCAGGGAGACCCAGTACTTC. It translates to CASSFGSGGARETQYF.

The CDR3 DNA is TGTGCCAGTAGTAGTACTACCGGCCGTCGAGGGACTGAAGCTTTCTTT. Its translation is CASSSTTGRRGTEAFF. This rearrangement joins TRBV19 to TRBJ1-1; D call uncertain. V lost 4 bases to trimming and J lost 5 bases, with 20 bases between them. Germline V CDR1 and CDR2: LNHDA, SQIVND (reference sequence). This CDR3 comprises 16 residues.